These 2 T cell receptor beta chains came from one sample sequenced in a study of identical twins. MiXCR was run by TCRdb on the 5' RACE reads, yielding one entry per CDR3 protein. Of some 500,000 distinct CDR3 sequences in the sample, 20% to 25% were seen once. This sample was also put to use in a study of T cells expressing NK-cell markers.

Sequencing input: CD4+ T cells sorted from blood. All receptors come from a woman aged 18-29 years in good health.

This clonotype was observed a few times. V gene TRBV7-8 combines with J gene TRBJ2-5; perhaps TRBD1 as D (6 bases). The CDR3 length is 13 residues. V was trimmed by 2 bases and J by 5 bases, leaving 9 bases between them. Germline CDR1 SGHVS, CDR2 FQNEAQ. The CDR3 coding sequence is TGTGCCAGCAGCTTAACAGGGTTCGAGACCCAGTACTTC. It is translated as CASSLTGFETQYF.

This clonotype was seen only a few times. This chain uses TRBV5-1 with TRBJ2-3, with 9 bases lining up with TRBD2. The CDR3 is made up of 14 amino acids. The junction had 6 bases not matched to a gene; V was cut back by 4 bases and J by 6 bases. Germline V CDR1 and CDR2: SGHRS, YFSETQ. The CDR3 DNA reads as TGCGCCAGCAGCCCGGTAGCGGGAGTTGATACGCAGTATTTT. Its protein is CASSPVAGVDTQYF.